These T cell receptor beta chains were read from a single sample in a study of blood T cells in healthy people across ages. TCRdb processed the 5' RACE reads anew with MiXCR; each CDR3 protein has one entry. The table records fewer than 2,000,000 distinct CDR3 sequences, roughly 32% of them present only once. Sequenced input: blood. The receptors stem from a woman aged 25 to 45 in good health. Both conserved end residues are part of each CDR3. D genes are given only for firm matches. Only some rows state a clone size, as once, few, many or a class for expanded clones.

size,V,D,J,DNA,CDR3
-,TRBV20-1,TRBD2,TRBJ2-1,TGCAGTGCTAGAGCCGGGGGGAGCTCCTACAATGAGCAGTTCTTC,CSARAGGSSYNEQFF
few,TRBV4-1,-,TRBJ2-7,TGCGCCAGCAGCCAAACTATTTTGGGGTTCTCCTACGAGCAGTACTTC,CASSQTILGFSYEQYF
few,TRBV6-1,TRBD1,TRBJ2-7,TGTGCCAGCAGTGAAGCCTGGAGACAGGGGGCTTACGAGCAGTACTTC,CASSEAWRQGAYEQYF
few,TRBV9,-,TRBJ2-3,TGTGCCAGCAGCGTAGCCGGGGGAGGAGATACGCAGTATTTT,CASSVAGGGDTQYF
few,TRBV12-5,-,TRBJ2-1,TGTGCTAGTGGTTTGATATACAATGAGCAGTTCTTC,CASGLIYNEQFF
-,TRBV7-3,-,TRBJ2-7,TGTGCCAGCAGCTTAGAGGGACTCTACAATGAGCAGTACTTC,CASSLEGLYNEQYF
-,TRBV20-1,TRBD1,TRBJ2-7,TGCAGTGCTGGAGGGACAGGGTGGGAAGATTCCTACGAGCAGTACTTC,CSAGGTGWEDSYEQYF
once,TRBV28,TRBD1,TRBJ1-5,TGTGCCAGCACCCCACAGGGGCCGGCTCAGCCCCAGCATTTT,CASTPQGPAQPQHF
-,TRBV11-2,TRBD2,TRBJ2-1,TGTGCCAGCAGCTTACGCATTAGCGGGGTTAGGAATGAGCAGTTCTTC,CASSLRISGVRNEQFF
-,TRBV29-1,-,TRBJ2-7,TGCAGCGTTGGGACTAACGGCTCCTACGAGCAGTACTTC,CSVGTNGSYEQYF
-,TRBV20-1,-,TRBJ2-7,TGCAGTGCTAGAAACCCCAGGGTATTGACCTACGAGCAGTACTTC,CSARNPRVLTYEQYF
-,TRBV4-1,-,TRBJ1-4,TGCGCCAACAGCCGAGGGGAGGCAGGAGTCAATGAAAAACTGTTTTTT,CANSRGEAGVNEKLFF
-,TRBV12-3/TRBV12-4,-,TRBJ2-1,TGTGCCAGCGCCCCCGGCCCCCGGAATGAGCAGTTCTTC,CASAPGPRNEQFF
many,TRBV4-2,-,TRBJ2-6,TGTGCCAGCAGCGTCCACAGGGCTGGTGGGGCCAACGTCCTGACTTTC,CASSVHRAGGANVLTF
many,TRBV20-1,-,TRBJ2-5,TGCAGTGTTCTCCTTACGGACGGCAGATCTAAATGGCAAGAGACCCAGTACTTC,CSVLLTDGRSKWQETQYF
-,TRBV20-1,TRBD2,TRBJ2-1,TGCAGTGCTAGTCTGGCGGGAGGTTGGGGATCCTACAATGAGCAGTTCTTC,CSASLAGGWGSYNEQFF
few,TRBV12-3/TRBV12-4,-,TRBJ1-6,TGTGCCAGCATCCGAGGCACAGGGCGAAACTATAATTCACCCCTCCACTTT,CASIRGTGRNYNSPLHF
few,TRBV15,-,TRBJ2-7,TGTGCCACCAGCAGACTTGGGTACGAGCAGTACTTC,CATSRLGYEQYF
-,TRBV6-1,-,TRBJ2-6,TGTGCCAGCAGTGCGGTCGACAAGCTGACCAACGTCCTGACTTTC,CASSAVDKLTNVLTF
few,TRBV28,TRBD1,TRBJ2-7,TGTGCCAGCAGACGGGACAGGGAAGGTCTCGAGCAGTACTTC,CASRRDREGLEQYF
-,TRBV5-1,TRBD2,TRBJ2-1,TGCGCCAGCAGCCCTAGCGGGAGATCGAATGAGCAGTTCTTC,CASSPSGRSNEQFF
few,TRBV5-1,-,TRBJ2-1,TGCGCCAGCAGCTCGGTGGGAGGGGGGGGAGAGGATACCTACAATGAGCAGTTCTTC,CASSSVGGGGEDTYNEQFF
-,TRBV25-1,TRBD1,TRBJ1-1,TGTGCCAGCAGTGAGTTTAGCAGGGGGGAAGCTTTCTTT,CASSEFSRGEAFF
many,TRBV6-5,TRBD1,TRBJ1-2,TGTGCCAGCAGTTACCGGGACAGGGGTAACTATGGCTACACCTTC,CASSYRDRGNYGYTF
-,TRBV7-9,TRBD2,TRBJ2-5,TGTGCCAGCAGCTCACGACTAGCGGGAACGGAGACCCAGTACTTC,CASSSRLAGTETQYF
-,TRBV6-5,TRBD1,TRBJ2-7,TGTGCCAGCTCCCCGGGACAGGGCTTCCCAGGGCAGTACTTC,CASSPGQGFPGQYF
-,TRBV3-1,TRBD2,TRBJ2-1,TGTGCCAGCAGCCAGGGGACTACCACCAACAATGAGCAGTTCTTC,CASSQGTTTNNEQFF
-,TRBV30,TRBD1,TRBJ2-5,TGTGCCTGGAGCTCCGGGACAGGGTCTCAAGAGACCCAGTACTTC,CAWSSGTGSQETQYF
-,TRBV9,-,TRBJ2-7,TGTGCCAGCAGCGTAGGGGTTTGGACCCCCTCCTACGAGCAGTACTTC,CASSVGVWTPSYEQYF
-,TRBV27,TRBD2,TRBJ2-7,TGTGCCAGCAGTTCACTAGCGGGAGAGTACGAGCAGTACTTC,CASSSLAGEYEQYF
-,TRBV9,TRBD2,TRBJ2-1,TGTGCCAGCAGCGTAGGTCCCGGGGGGGCGGATCGGTCCTACAATGAGCAGTTCTTC,CASSVGPGGADRSYNEQFF
-,TRBV10-3,TRBD1,TRBJ2-7,TGTGCCATCAGTGAGGACAGGGGAATAACCTACGAGCAGTACTTC,CAISEDRGITYEQYF
once,TRBV28,-,TRBJ2-5,TGTGCCAGCAGTCCCCCACGAGATGGGGCAGAGACCCAGTACTTC,CASSPPRDGAETQYF
-,TRBV4-3,TRBD1,TRBJ2-4,TGCGCCAGCAGCCGCAGACAGGGGACGCCAAACATTCAGTACTTC,CASSRRQGTPNIQYF
-,TRBV25-1,TRBD2,TRBJ2-7,TGTGCCAGCAGTTCACTCGGGAGGGAGGTTAGCGAGCAGTACTTC,CASSSLGREVSEQYF
few,TRBV15,TRBD2,TRBJ2-7,TGTGCCACCAGCGCAGGACTAGCGGGGGGCTACGAGCAGTACTTC,CATSAGLAGGYEQYF
many,TRBV30,-,TRBJ1-2,TGTGCCTGGAGGGGGAACTATGGCTACACCTTC,CAWRGNYGYTF
-,TRBV3-1,-,TRBJ2-7,TGTGCCAGCAGCCAGCTTGAGGGGGTTAACGAGCAGTACTTC,CASSQLEGVNEQYF
-,TRBV3-1,-,TRBJ2-5,TGTGCCAGCAGCCAACGGACAAGGGGTGTTGAGACCCAGTACTTC,CASSQRTRGVETQYF
few,TRBV6-6,TRBD1,TRBJ1-2,TGTGCCAGCAGCCTGGGACAGGGAGATATTTTTGGCTACACCTTC,CASSLGQGDIFGYTF
-,TRBV7-2,-,TRBJ2-7,TGTGCCAGCAGCTTAGTGGTATTCGGCTACGAGCAGTACTTC,CASSLVVFGYEQYF
few,TRBV12-3/TRBV12-4,TRBD2,TRBJ2-3,TGTGCCAGCAGTTCCCTAGCGGGAGCAGATACGCAGTATTTT,CASSSLAGADTQYF